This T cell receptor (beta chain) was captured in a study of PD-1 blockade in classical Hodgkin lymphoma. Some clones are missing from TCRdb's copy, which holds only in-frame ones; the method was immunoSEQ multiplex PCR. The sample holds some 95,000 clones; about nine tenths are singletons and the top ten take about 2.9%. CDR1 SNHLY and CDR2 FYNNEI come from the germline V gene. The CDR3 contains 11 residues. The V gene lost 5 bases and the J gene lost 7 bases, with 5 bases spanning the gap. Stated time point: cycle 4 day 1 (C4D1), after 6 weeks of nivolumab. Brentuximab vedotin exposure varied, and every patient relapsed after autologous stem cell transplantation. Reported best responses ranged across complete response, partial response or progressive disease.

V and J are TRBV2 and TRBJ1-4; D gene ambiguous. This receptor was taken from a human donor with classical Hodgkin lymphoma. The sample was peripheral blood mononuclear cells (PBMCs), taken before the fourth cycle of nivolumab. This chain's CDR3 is CASSSREKLFF. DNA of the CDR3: TGTGCCAGCAGTTCTCGTGAAAAACTGTTTTTT.